One sample yielded the 7 T cell receptor beta chains listed below, sequenced in a study of T cell clones after liver transplantation. Assay: immunoSEQ multiplex PCR; the TCRdb copy retains only in-frame clones and omits some. The sample lists tens of thousands of clones; almost 95% were seen once. The input for sequencing was CD4+ T cells from blood, taken roughly 25 months after liver transplant. These receptors were taken from a human patient who received a liver transplant. These T cells may partly come from the graft donor.

Only one count was recorded for this clone. This chain joins TRBV9 and TRBJ2-4, with 8 bases lining up with TRBD1. The CDR3 is 16 amino acids. CDR1 and CDR2 (germline): SGDLS, YYNGEE. V lost 0 bases, J lost 2 bases, and 4 bases stayed unmatched. The CDR3 loop is CASSVDPGGSKNIQYF. CDR3 bases: TGTGCCAGCAGCGTAGATCCAGGGGGCTCCAAAAACATTCAGTACTTC.

The chain carries TRBV29-1 and TRBJ2-1; 10 bases are a match to TRBD2. The junction had 0 bases not matched to a gene; V was cut back by 4 bases and J by 0 bases. In germline, CDR1 is SQVTM, CDR2 ANQGSEA. The CDR3 contains 14 residues. CDR3 in amino acids: CSVGTSGSYNEQFF. The DNA for the CDR3 is TGCAGCGTTGGGACTAGCGGCTCCTACAATGAGCAGTTCTTC.

This clone has just a few counts. CDR3 DNA: TGTGCCAGCTCATCCCCAGGGGACCTGAAAGGCTACACCTTC. Translating gives CASSSPGDLKGYTF. The gene calls are TRBV18 and TRBJ1-2; perhaps TRBD1 as D (6 bases). V was cut by 5 bases and J by 8 bases, with 18 bases left in between. The CDR3 totals 14 residues. Germline-derived CDR1 and CDR2 are KGHSH and LQKENI.

The V gene is TRBV7-9, the J gene TRBJ2-3; D assignment may be TRBD1 or TRBD2 (5 bases each). The CDR3 length is 14 residues. V was clipped by 0 bases and J by 1 base, with 5 bases between them. Looked up from germline, CDR1 is SEHNR and CDR2 is FQNEAQ (reference sequence). The CDR3 region has the DNA TGTGCCAGCAGCTTAGCGGGACGCACAGATACGCAGTATTTT. This encodes CASSLAGRTDTQYF.

This sequence joins TRBV18 and TRBJ2-5; 9 positions agree with TRBD2. The trim removed 3 bases at V and 3 bases at J, leaving 2 bases unmatched. The CDR3 is 14 amino acids. Germline-derived CDR1 and CDR2 are KGHSH and LQKENI. CDR3 in DNA: TGTGCCAGCTCACCGAGCGGGGGGAAAGAGACCCAGTACTTC. Its protein product is CASSPSGGKETQYF. Full variable domain (outside the CDR3, taken from reference TRBV18 and TRBJ2-5): NAGVMQNPRHLVRRRGQEARLRCSPMKGHSHVYWYRQLPEEGLKFMVYLQKENIIDESGMPKERFSAEFPKEGPSILRIQQVVRGDSAAYFCASSPSGGKETQYFGPGTRLLVL.

This sequence joins TRBV25-1 and TRBJ2-2, with TRBD1 identical over 7 bases. Germline CDR1 and CDR2: MGHDK and SYGVNS. The trim removed 3 bases at V and 5 bases at J, leaving 3 bases unmatched. CDR3 length: 14 residues. CDR3 DNA sequence: TGTGCCAGCAGTGACAACAGGGGTACCGGGGAGCTGTTTTTT. Residues: CASSDNRGTGELFF.

This chain connects TRBV5-1 to TRBJ2-4, with D perhaps TRBD1 (6 bases). The CDR3 loop spans 15 amino acids. The germline CDR1 and CDR2 sequences are SGHRS and YFSETQ. V dropped 0 bases and J dropped 3 bases, with 10 bases sitting between them. The CDR3 is CASSLAGEGKNIQYF. The CDR3 DNA sequence: TGCGCCAGCAGCTTGGCAGGGGAAGGCAAAAACATTCAGTACTTC.